This T cell receptor (beta chain) was recorded in a study of post-analysis software for immune sequencing data. This clonotype has at least ten counts. What it binds is not known. CDR1 is SGHAT, CDR2 FQNNGV, per germline. CDR3 size: 15 residues. V lost 4 bases and J lost 4, with 14 bases in between. TCR beta cDNA libraries had unique molecular identifiers. Each CDR3 protein gets one entry after TCRdb re-called the PCR reads with MiXCR. The repertoire holds 150,000 to 200,000 distinct CDR3 sequences, with roughly 30% as singletons. Study-wide results and limits: Normalized Chao1 diversity in multiple sclerosis patients fell significantly below that of controls. Clustering by F measure revealed strong co-clustering among samples prepared together in one batch. In patients, TRBV5-6, TRBV5-1 and TRBV20-1 belonged to four or five TRBV segments found more frequently than in controls.

V gene TRBV11-2 combines with J gene TRBJ2-1; perhaps TRBD1 as D (6 bases). The sample consisted of blood. The TCR comes from a girl aged 5-17 years with multiple sclerosis. The CDR3 sequence: CASSSRGDPYNEQFF. The CDR3 bases are TGTGCCAGCAGCTCCAGGGGAGACCCGTACAATGAGCAGTTCTTC. Filled out from reference TRBV11-2 and TRBJ2-1, the complete variable domain reads EAGVAQSPRYKIIEKRQSVAFWCNPISGHATLYWYQQILGQGPKLLIQFQNNGVVDDSQLPKDRFSAERLKGVDSTLKIQPAKLEDSAVYLCASSSRGDPYNEQFFGPGTRLTVL.